This T cell receptor (beta chain) derives from a study of T-cell memory formation after mild COVID-19. Looking at the study overall: The two donors had largely donor-specific TCR clusters.

Trimming pared 3 bases from V and 1 base from J, leaving 15 bases between. This CDR3 region has 16 residues. This clonotype appeared a few times. Each CDR3 protein gets one entry after TCRdb re-called the 5' RACE reads with MiXCR. In the table there are 430,000 or so distinct CDR3 sequences, about 23% of which are singletons. The chain carries TRBV12-3 or TRBV12-4 and TRBJ1-2; possible D gene TRBD1, 5 bases. The specimen sequenced was PBMCs or a T cell subset sorted from them (not recorded which). The receptor comes from an adult woman who had mild COVID-19 (a few samples of this study predate the infection). Cell type and time point are not known. The CDR3 coding sequence is TGTGCCAGCAGTTTTAGAGGGGCCGGTCTTAACTATGGCTACACCTTC. This encodes CASSFRGAGLNYGYTF.